These 19 T cell receptor beta chains share one sample of origin, sequenced in a study of cytomegalovirus exposure and HLA in healthy donors. The repertoire was sequenced with immunoSEQ multiplex PCR; TCRdb's copy has only in-frame clones and lacks some. The sample lists about 140,000 clones; about 91% were seen once. The sequencing input was PBMCs. Every receptor here comes from a woman aged 18-30 years in good health and CMV-seropositive.

The J gene is TRBJ2-7, the V gene TRBV5-1; 7 bases agree with TRBD2. V was pared by 3 bases and J by 3 bases, with 9 bases of the junction left unmatched. This CDR3 spans 15 amino acids. CDR1 and CDR2 (germline): SGHRS, YFSETQ. The CDR3 nucleotides are TGCGCCAGCAGCTGGGGGGGTCGAAATGGCTACGAGCAGTACTTC. This gives the protein CASSWGGRNGYEQYF.

The CDR3 DNA sequence: TGTGCCACCAGCAGAGCGGGGACAGGTGGGCTCCACGAGCAGTACTTC. This gives the protein CATSRAGTGGLHEQYF. The chain combines TRBV15 with TRBJ2-7, with TRBD1 matching 8 bases. V was pared by 1 base and J by 5 bases, with 10 bases of the junction left unmatched. CDR1 is LNHNV and CDR2 is YYDKDF in the germline V gene (reference sequence). This CDR3 comprises 16 residues.

V usage is TRBV30 and J usage is TRBJ1-2; the match to TRBD1 covers 9 bases. Germline-derived CDR1 and CDR2 are GTSNPN and SVGIG (reference sequence). With 2 bases clipped from V and 7 bases from J, the junction kept 5 bases outside the gene matches. The CDR3 loop spans 13 amino acids. The CDR3 here is CAWSPQGARGYTF. In DNA, the CDR3 is TGTGCCTGGAGTCCACAGGGGGCGCGTGGCTACACCTTC.

V gene TRBV19 combines with J gene TRBJ1-4; D is ambiguous. The V gene lost 1 base and the J gene lost 3 bases, with 3 bases spanning the gap. The CDR3 length is 13 residues. Germline CDR1 LNHDA, CDR2 SQIVND (reference sequence). The DNA of the CDR3 is TGTGCCAGTAGTATAGGAGCTAATGAAAAACTGTTTTTT. It yields the protein CASSIGANEKLFF.

The rearrangement links TRBV9 to TRBJ1-5; 10 nucleotides line up with TRBD1. Germline-derived CDR1 and CDR2 are SGDLS and YYNGEE. The CDR3 covers 15 residues. The V segment lost 3 bases and the J segment 6 bases; nucleotides outside the gene matches: 6. The CDR3 here is CASSAGQGGSQPQHF. CDR3 in DNA: TGTGCCAGCAGCGCTGGACAGGGGGGTAGTCAGCCCCAGCATTTT. The variable domain in full, with the rest retrieved from reference TRBV9 and TRBJ1-5, is DSGVTQTPKHLITATGQRVTLRCSPRSGDLSVYWYQQSLDQGLQFLIQYYNGEERAKGNILERFSAQQFPDLHSELNLSSLELGDSALYFCASSAGQGGSQPQHFGDGTRLSIL.

The CDR3 region is CASSNSLAGVEETQYF. The CDR3, as DNA: TGTGCCAGCAGCAATTCCCTAGCGGGAGTGGAGGAGACCCAGTACTTC. The genes are TRBV4-2 and TRBJ2-5, with 10 bases that match TRBD2. Germline V gene data show CDR1 as LGHNA and CDR2 as YNFKEQ. V dropped 5 bases and J dropped 5; count of bases not matched to a gene: 11. CDR3 length equals 16 residues.

The chain recombines TRBV28 with TRBJ2-7, with TRBD1 identical over 10 bases. Germline V gene data show CDR1 as MDHEN and CDR2 as SYDVKM. The CDR3 extends over 17 amino acids. V was pared by 2 bases and J by 1 base, with 8 bases of the junction left unmatched. As DNA, the CDR3 is TGTGCCAGCAGTTTAAATATCGGGGACAGGGGATCCTACGAGCAGTACTTC. This translates into CASSLNIGDRGSYEQYF.

V and J are TRBV5-1 and TRBJ1-2, with 9 bases matching TRBD1. V lost 3 bases and J lost 8; bases outside the gene matches: 14. This CDR3 contains 16 residues. Germline CDR1 and CDR2: SGHRS and YFSETQ. The CDR3 reads CASSYTSGQGPRGYTF. CDR3 DNA: TGCGCCAGCAGCTATACGAGCGGACAGGGGCCTCGCGGCTACACCTTC.

This clone was seen a few times. This chain links TRBV9 with TRBJ1-1; the D is unclear. CDR3 length: 13 residues. Germline V gene sequence: CDR1 SGDLS, CDR2 YYNGEE. Trimming took 4 bases from V and 1 from J, leaving 8 bases between them. Written as DNA, the CDR3 is TGTGCCAGCAGCTTGGACTGGAACACTGAAGCTTTCTTT. This sequence encodes CASSLDWNTEAFF.

The CDR3 DNA reads TGTGCCAGCAGCCAAGGGCGGGGGGAAACCTACGAGCAGTACTTC. This translates into CASSQGRGETYEQYF. J is TRBJ2-7 and V is TRBV9; TRBD2 agrees at 8 bases. V dropped 4 bases and J dropped 2; count of bases not matched to a gene: 8. The CDR3 runs to 15 residues. Germline V lookup: CDR1 SGDLS, CDR2 YYNGEE. The full variable domain, completed using reference TRBV9 and TRBJ2-7, is DSGVTQTPKHLITATGQRVTLRCSPRSGDLSVYWYQQSLDQGLQFLIQYYNGEERAKGNILERFSAQQFPDLHSELNLSSLELGDSALYFCASSQGRGETYEQYFGPGTRLTVT.

The genes are TRBV2 and TRBJ2-1; D not certain. The length of the CDR3 is 11 residues. Trimming removed 4 bases at V and 4 bases at J, with 2 bases between. Germline lookup yields CDR1 SNHLY and CDR2 FYNNEI. The CDR3 nucleotides read TGTGCCAGCAGTGCATACAATGAGCAGTTCTTC. It encodes CASSAYNEQFF.

The genes are TRBV19 and TRBJ1-6; 9 bases are shared with TRBD1. The CDR3 is 17 amino acids. Germline V gives CDR1 LNHDA, CDR2 SQIVND (reference sequence). V dropped 3 bases and J dropped 7; count of bases not matched to a gene: 10. CDR3 in DNA: TGTGCCAGTAGTATCGATATGAGGGACAGGGCAAATTCACCCCTCCACTTT. This codes for CASSIDMRDRANSPLHF.

This sequence joins TRBV6-5 and TRBJ1-1; possible D gene TRBD1, 5 bases. Trimming removed 6 bases from V and 5 bases from J, with 13 bases in between. CDR3 size: 13 residues. Germline V gene lookup returns CDR1 MNHEY and CDR2 SVGAGI. Here the CDR3 reads CASSHGGETEAFF. CDR3 nucleotide sequence: TGTGCCAGCAGCCACGGAGGGGAGACTGAAGCTTTCTTT.

The J gene is TRBJ2-5, the V gene TRBV4-1; 11 nucleotides align to TRBD2. Germline V gives CDR1 MGHRA, CDR2 YSYEKL. V trimming: 4 bases; J trimming: 4 bases; junction bases outside the gene matches: 5. CDR3 length: 15 amino acids. The CDR3 DNA reads TGCGCCAGCAGCCCCGTAGCGGGGGGGCGAGAGACCCAGTACTTC. Amino acid sequence: CASSPVAGGRETQYF.

The chain has TRBV29-1 and TRBJ2-1, with 9 bases lining up with TRBD1. V lost 4 bases, J lost 7 bases, and 8 bases stayed unmatched. This CDR3 comprises 14 residues. Germline V CDR1 and CDR2: SQVTM, ANQGSEA. The CDR3 protein is CSVVVGTGFNEQFF. The CDR3 nucleotides are TGCAGCGTTGTGGTCGGGACAGGGTTTAATGAGCAGTTCTTC.

The chain carries TRBV9 and TRBJ1-4; 10 bases are a match to TRBD1. In germline, CDR1 is SGDLS, CDR2 YYNGEE. Germline trimming cut 3 bases from V and 3 bases from J; bases unmatched to any gene: 8. The CDR3 is 17 amino acids. CDR3 amino acids: CASSGRQGAKANEKLFF. DNA of the CDR3: TGTGCCAGCAGCGGTCGACAGGGGGCGAAGGCTAATGAAAAACTGTTTTTT.

This clone came up once. This chain connects TRBV5-1 to TRBJ2-1; 11 bases map to TRBD2. This CDR3 contains 20 residues. Trimming took 2 bases from V and 0 from J; bases not matched to a gene: 13. CDR1 is SGHRS, CDR2 YFSETQ, per germline. This CDR3 is CASSFLSLASGGSSYNEQFF. CDR3 DNA sequence: TGCGCCAGCAGCTTTTTATCGTTAGCTAGCGGGGGGAGCTCCTACAATGAGCAGTTCTTC.

The chain joins TRBV29-1 to TRBJ2-5; D might be TRBD1 (6 bases). V was trimmed by 0 bases and J by 4 bases, leaving 12 bases between them. The CDR3 is 14 residues long. Germline CDR1 SQVTM, CDR2 ANQGSEA. The CDR3 DNA sequence: TGCAGCGTTGAAGATCGAGGGGGTCGAGAGACCCAGTACTTC. It translates to CSVEDRGGRETQYF.

In this sample, this clone turned up once. The chain uses TRBV11-2 and TRBJ2-5; 10 bases agree with TRBD2. CDR1 is SGHAT, CDR2 FQNNGV, per germline. The trim removed 6 bases at V and 5 bases at J, leaving 12 bases unmatched. This CDR3 has 16 residues. In DNA form, the CDR3 reads TGTGCCAGCAGGGGGAGCGGGGGGGCGCGTCGGGAGACCCAGTACTTC. This gives the protein CASRGSGGARRETQYF.